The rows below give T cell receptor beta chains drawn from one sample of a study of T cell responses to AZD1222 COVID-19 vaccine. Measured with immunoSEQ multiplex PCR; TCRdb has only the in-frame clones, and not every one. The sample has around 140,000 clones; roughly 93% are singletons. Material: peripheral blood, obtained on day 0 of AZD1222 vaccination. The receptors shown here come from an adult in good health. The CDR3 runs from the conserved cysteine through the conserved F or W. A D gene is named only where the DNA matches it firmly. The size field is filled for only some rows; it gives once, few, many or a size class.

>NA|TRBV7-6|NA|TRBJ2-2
CASSPGTQNTGELFF
TGTGCCAGCAGTCCCGGGACACAGAACACCGGGGAGCTGTTTTTT
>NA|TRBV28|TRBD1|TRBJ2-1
CASSPPGTEHYNEQFF
TGTGCCAGCAGCCCCCCAGGGACAGAACATTACAATGAGCAGTTCTTC
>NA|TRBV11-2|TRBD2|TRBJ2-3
CASSSASGRWEDTQYF
TGTGCCAGCAGCTCCGCTAGCGGGAGGTGGGAAGATACGCAGTATTTT
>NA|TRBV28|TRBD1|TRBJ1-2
CASSPTGANYGYTF
TGTGCCAGCAGTCCGACAGGGGCTAACTATGGCTACACCTTC
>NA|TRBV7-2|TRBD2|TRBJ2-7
CASSLVTSGLNEQYF
TGTGCCAGCAGCTTAGTGACTAGCGGTTTAAACGAGCAGTACTTC
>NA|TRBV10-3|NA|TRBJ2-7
CAISDLRTGKLADSYEQYF
TGTGCCATCAGTGACCTAAGGACAGGGAAGCTAGCGGACTCCTACGAGCAGTACTTC
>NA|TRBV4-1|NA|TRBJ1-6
CASSQVPASSYNSPLHF
TGCGCCAGCAGCCAAGTCCCAGCGAGCTCCTATAATTCACCCCTCCACTTT
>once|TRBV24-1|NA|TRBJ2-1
CATSDTGTRYNEQFF
TGTGCCACCAGTGACACCGGGACTCGCTACAATGAGCAGTTCTTC
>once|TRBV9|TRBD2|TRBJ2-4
CASSGEPRETQYF
TGTGCCAGCAGCGGGGAACCGCGGGAGACTCAGTACTTC
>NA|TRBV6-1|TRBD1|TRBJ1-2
CASSEGWTGGNGYTF
TGTGCCAGCAGTGAAGGTTGGACAGGGGGCAATGGCTACACCTTC
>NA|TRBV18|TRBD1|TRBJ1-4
CASSPWDRGASNEKLFF
TGTGCCAGCTCACCATGGGACAGGGGGGCGAGCAATGAAAAACTGTTTTTT
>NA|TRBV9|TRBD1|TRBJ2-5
CASSPRQGWETQYF
TGTGCCAGCAGCCCCCGACAGGGTTGGGAGACCCAGTACTTC
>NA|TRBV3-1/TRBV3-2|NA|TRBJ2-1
CASSLMEAVYNEQFF
TGTGCCAGCAGCCTCATGGAGGCCGTCTACAATGAGCAGTTCTTC